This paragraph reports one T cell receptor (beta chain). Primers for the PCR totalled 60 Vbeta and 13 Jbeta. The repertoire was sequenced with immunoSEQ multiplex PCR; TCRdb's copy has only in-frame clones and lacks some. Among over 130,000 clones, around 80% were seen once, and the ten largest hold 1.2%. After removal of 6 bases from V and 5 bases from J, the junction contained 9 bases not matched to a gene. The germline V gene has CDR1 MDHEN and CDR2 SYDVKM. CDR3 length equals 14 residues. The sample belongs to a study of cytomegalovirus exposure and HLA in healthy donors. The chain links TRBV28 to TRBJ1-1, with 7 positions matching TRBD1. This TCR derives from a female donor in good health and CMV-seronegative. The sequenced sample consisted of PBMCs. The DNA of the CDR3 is TGTGCCAGCAGACCACCCACAGGGGAAACTGAAGCTTTCTTT. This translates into CASRPPTGETEAFF.